This T cell receptor (beta chain) was profiled in a study of identifying expanded T cells in peripheral blood. The study's findings and limits: Technical replicates showed around 1.2 changed clones; around two weeks 15 to 20; four weeks 19. Across healthy donors, higher total template counts meant significantly greater roughly 2-week count variance.

This CDR3 contains 13 residues. Deletions cut 2 bases from V and 3 bases from J, with 9 bases between. Germline values: CDR1 SGHDT, CDR2 YYEEEE. Profiled with immunoSEQ multiplex PCR; TCRdb holds only in-frame clones, not every one. The sample gives roughly 82,000 clones, 84% of which show up once; around 19% is in the top ten. Concerning this clone: The antigen is not known.

During the collection period, no donor immune events like infections were recorded. The sequence derives from a person aged 18 to 75 in good health. The V call is TRBV5-6, the J call TRBJ2-7; D is ambiguous. What was sequenced was blood. The CDR3 DNA is TGTGCCAGCAGCTTCGACCTCAACTACGAGCAGTACTTC. As protein: CASSFDLNYEQYF.